The rows below give T cell receptor beta chains drawn from one sample of a study of OX40 agonist ivuxolimab in advanced cancers. Sequencing was performed with immunoSEQ multiplex PCR; in TCRdb, only in-frame clones are kept and a portion is missing. The sample has approximately 68,000 clones; more than 90% are singletons. The sample in question was CD4+ or CD8+ T cells sorted from blood, obtained in a trial of the OX40 agonist ivuxolimab. These receptors were collected from an adult with an advanced solid tumor such as melanoma, head and neck, liver or kidney cancer. Both conserved end residues are part of each CDR3. Each record gives: J gene, clone size, D gene, V gene, CDR3 protein, CDR3 DNA. A D gene is named only where the DNA matches it firmly. Size is stated for part of the rows, as once, few or many counts, or as a class when the clone is expanded.

J gene: TRBJ2-3; clone size: -; D gene: TRBD2; V gene: TRBV27; CDR3 protein: CASSFGTSGGAGTDTQYF; CDR3 DNA: TGTGCCAGCAGTTTTGGGACTAGCGGGGGGGCCGGCACAGATACGCAGTATTTT
J gene: TRBJ1-2; clone size: -; D gene: TRBD1; V gene: TRBV19; CDR3 protein: CASSIRGTGGSNYGYTF; CDR3 DNA: TGTGCCAGTAGTATAAGGGGGACAGGGGGCTCTAACTATGGCTACACCTTC
J gene: TRBJ2-2; clone size: -; D gene: -; V gene: TRBV4-3; CDR3 protein: CASSPWLAGELFF; CDR3 DNA: TGCGCCAGCAGCCCCTGGCTAGCTGGGGAGCTGTTTTTT
J gene: TRBJ1-2; clone size: -; D gene: -; V gene: TRBV13; CDR3 protein: CASSLDRASYGYTF; CDR3 DNA: TGTGCCAGCAGCTTAGACAGGGCAAGCTATGGCTACACCTTC
J gene: TRBJ1-5; clone size: -; D gene: TRBD1; V gene: TRBV19; CDR3 protein: CASNPGQKAQPQHF; CDR3 DNA: TGTGCCAGTAACCCGGGACAGAAGGCCCAGCCCCAGCATTTT
J gene: TRBJ2-1; clone size: -; D gene: -; V gene: TRBV6-1; CDR3 protein: CASSIFSSYNEQFF; CDR3 DNA: TGTGCCAGCAGTATTTTCTCCTCCTACAATGAGCAGTTCTTC
J gene: TRBJ2-7; clone size: -; D gene: TRBD1; V gene: TRBV14; CDR3 protein: CASSQDWRQGEHWTYEQYF; CDR3 DNA: TGTGCCAGCAGCCAAGATTGGCGACAGGGGGAACACTGGACCTACGAGCAGTACTTC
J gene: TRBJ2-3; clone size: -; D gene: -; V gene: TRBV6-5; CDR3 protein: CASSYIGSGADTQYF; CDR3 DNA: TGTGCCAGCAGTTACATCGGGTCCGGCGCAGATACGCAGTATTTT
J gene: TRBJ2-7; clone size: -; D gene: -; V gene: TRBV9; CDR3 protein: CASSATGSEQYF; CDR3 DNA: TGTGCCAGCAGCGCTACAGGGAGCGAGCAGTACTTC
J gene: TRBJ2-5; clone size: -; D gene: -; V gene: TRBV7-9; CDR3 protein: CASSLLGQETQYF; CDR3 DNA: TGTGCCAGCAGCTTATTAGGACAAGAGACCCAGTACTTC
J gene: TRBJ2-3; clone size: -; D gene: -; V gene: TRBV6-1; CDR3 protein: CASSEGETDTQYF; CDR3 DNA: TGTGCCAGCAGTGAGGGAGAAACAGATACGCAGTATTTT
J gene: TRBJ2-7; clone size: -; D gene: TRBD1; V gene: TRBV7-2; CDR3 protein: CASSVLGGGDEQYF; CDR3 DNA: TGTGCCAGCAGCGTGCTAGGGGGCGGCGACGAGCAGTACTTC
J gene: TRBJ2-5; clone size: -; D gene: -; V gene: TRBV27; CDR3 protein: CASSLRGGETQYF; CDR3 DNA: TGTGCCAGCAGTTTGCGGGGAGGCGAGACCCAGTACTTC
J gene: TRBJ2-2; clone size: once; D gene: -; V gene: TRBV6-4; CDR3 protein: CASSEASVTGELFF; CDR3 DNA: TGTGCCAGCAGTGAGGCTAGCGTCACCGGGGAGCTGTTTTTT
J gene: TRBJ2-7; clone size: -; D gene: -; V gene: TRBV10-3; CDR3 protein: CAISESEYEQYF; CDR3 DNA: TGTGCCATCAGTGAGTCCGAGTACGAGCAGTACTTC
J gene: TRBJ1-4; clone size: -; D gene: TRBD1; V gene: TRBV27; CDR3 protein: CASSSRQGHYEKLFF; CDR3 DNA: TGTGCCAGCAGTTCCCGACAGGGTCATTATGAAAAACTGTTTTTT
J gene: TRBJ1-1; clone size: -; D gene: -; V gene: TRBV5-4; CDR3 protein: CASSLATENTEAFF; CDR3 DNA: TGTGCCAGCAGCTTGGCCACGGAGAACACTGAAGCTTTCTTT
J gene: TRBJ2-3; clone size: once; D gene: TRBD2; V gene: TRBV27; CDR3 protein: CASSLLAGDLFTDTQYF; CDR3 DNA: TGTGCCAGCAGTTTATTAGCGGGGGATTTATTCACAGATACGCAGTATTTT
J gene: TRBJ1-5; clone size: -; D gene: -; V gene: TRBV5-6; CDR3 protein: CASSLASENQPQHF; CDR3 DNA: TGTGCCAGCAGCTTGGCCTCCGAGAATCAGCCCCAGCATTTT
J gene: TRBJ2-7; clone size: -; D gene: -; V gene: TRBV10-3; CDR3 protein: CAITEGRDSFYEQYF; CDR3 DNA: TGTGCCATCACCGAAGGGCGGGACTCCTTCTACGAGCAGTACTTC
J gene: TRBJ1-2; clone size: -; D gene: -; V gene: TRBV6-5; CDR3 protein: CASRGTASNYGYTF; CDR3 DNA: TGTGCCAGCAGGGGGACCGCTTCTAACTATGGCTACACCTTC
J gene: TRBJ2-3; clone size: -; D gene: -; V gene: TRBV11-2; CDR3 protein: CASRPVSGGPPDTQYF; CDR3 DNA: TGTGCCAGCAGACCCGTTTCCGGGGGGCCACCAGATACGCAGTATTTT
J gene: TRBJ2-7; clone size: -; D gene: -; V gene: TRBV7-8; CDR3 protein: CASSLEAAYEQYF; CDR3 DNA: TGTGCCAGCAGCTTAGAGGCGGCCTACGAGCAGTACTTC
J gene: TRBJ1-5; clone size: few; D gene: -; V gene: TRBV27; CDR3 protein: CATAQGGAQPQHF; CDR3 DNA: TGTGCCACCGCACAGGGAGGAGCTCAGCCCCAGCATTTT
J gene: TRBJ2-3; clone size: -; D gene: -; V gene: TRBV10-1; CDR3 protein: CASSVGGLSTDTQYF; CDR3 DNA: TGCGCCAGCAGTGTGGGGGGACTTTCCACAGATACGCAGTATTTT
J gene: TRBJ2-1; clone size: -; D gene: -; V gene: TRBV7-6; CDR3 protein: CASSAPGPNYNEQFF; CDR3 DNA: TGTGCCAGCAGCGCCCCGGGACCGAACTACAATGAGCAGTTCTTC
J gene: TRBJ1-3; clone size: -; D gene: -; V gene: TRBV9; CDR3 protein: CASTKTGSSGNTIYF; CDR3 DNA: TGTGCCAGCACAAAAACAGGGTCCTCTGGAAACACCATATATTTT
J gene: TRBJ2-3; clone size: -; D gene: -; V gene: TRBV5-6; CDR3 protein: CASSFGTDTQYF; CDR3 DNA: TGTGCCAGCAGCTTTGGGACAGATACGCAGTATTTT
J gene: TRBJ2-7; clone size: -; D gene: -; V gene: TRBV10-3; CDR3 protein: CAISESTGFREQYF; CDR3 DNA: TGTGCCATCAGTGAGTCTACCGGGTTTCGCGAGCAGTACTTC
J gene: TRBJ2-6; clone size: -; D gene: -; V gene: TRBV7-6; CDR3 protein: CASSLASGPSGANVLTF; CDR3 DNA: TGTGCCAGCAGCTTAGCAAGCGGGCCCTCTGGGGCCAACGTCCTGACTTTC